The 30 T cell receptor beta chains presented below share a single source sample, sequenced in a study of T-cell memory formation after mild COVID-19. One entry per CDR3 protein results from TCRdb running MiXCR on the 5' RACE reads. The sample contains hundreds of thousands of distinct CDR3 sequences, around 17% of which appear only once. The sample taken for sequencing was PBMCs or a T cell subset sorted from them (not recorded which). The receptors stem from an adult woman who had mild COVID-19 (a few samples of this study predate the infection). Cell type and time point are not known.

The genes are TRBV29-1 and TRBJ1-2; the D is unclear. CDR3 length: 12 amino acids. Germline V gives CDR1 SQVTM, CDR2 ANQGSEA. Trimming took off 7 bases at V and 2 bases at J, with 11 bases between the two ends. CDR3 sequence: CSDSSPNYGYTF. In DNA form, the CDR3 reads TGCAGCGACAGCTCCCCCAACTATGGCTACACCTTC. Looking up the rest from reference TRBV29-1 and TRBJ1-2 gives the full variable domain: SAVISQKPSRDICQRGTSLTIQCQVDSQVTMMFWYRQQPGQSLTLIATANQGSEATYESGFVIDKFPISRPNLTFSTLTVSNMSPEDSSIYLCSDSSPNYGYTFGSGTRLTVV.

This clonotype turned up a few times. The CDR3 nucleotides read TGCGCCAGCAGCTCCGGAGAGGGGACGGAAAAACTGTTTTTT. Protein product: CASSSGEGTEKLFF. This rearrangement joins TRBV5-1 to TRBJ1-4, with D possibly matching TRBD1 (5 bases). This CDR3 is built from 14 residues. V lost 3 bases and J lost 8, with 14 bases in between. The germline gives CDR1 SGHRS, CDR2 YFSETQ. Supplemented by reference TRBV5-1 and TRBJ1-4, the full variable domain reads KAGVTQTPRYLIKTRGQQVTLSCSPISGHRSVSWYQQTPGQGLQFLFEYFSETQRNKGNFPGRFSGRQFSNSRSEMNVSTLELGDSALYLCASSSGEGTEKLFFGSGTQLSVL.

The V gene is TRBV12-3 or TRBV12-4, the J gene TRBJ2-3; 12 nucleotides align to TRBD2. V was pared by 6 bases and J by 2 bases, with 6 bases of the junction left unmatched. This CDR3 contains 16 residues. In nucleotides, the CDR3 is TGTGCCAGCAGCCTCAGACTAGCGGGGGTCACAGATACGCAGTATTTT. Its translation is CASSLRLAGVTDTQYF.

The V gene is TRBV7-3, the J gene TRBJ1-3; the D gene is possibly TRBD1 (6 bases). In germline, CDR1 is SGHTA, CDR2 FQGTGA. V lost 1 base, J lost 2 bases, and 12 bases lay in between. This CDR3 spans 16 amino acids. CDR3 sequence: CASSLNQGRAGNTIYF. The DNA of the CDR3 is TGTGCCAGCAGCTTAAATCAGGGGAGAGCTGGAAACACCATATATTTT.

This clonotype has a handful of counts. The rearrangement uses TRBV3-1 and TRBJ2-7; tentative D call: TRBD1 (6 bases). The germline V gene encodes CDR1 LGHDT and CDR2 YNNKEL (reference sequence). The CDR3 has 14 amino acids. V was clipped by 4 bases and J by 2 bases, with 12 bases between them. CDR3 region: CASSLWDKTYEQYF. For the CDR3, the DNA is TGTGCCAGCAGCCTTTGGGACAAAACCTACGAGCAGTACTTC.

The sample holds a few counts of this clonotype. The CDR3 DNA reads TGTGCCTGGAGTGGGGGGTCGGGGAGGCGGTACTTC. It translates to CAWSGGSGRRYF. This chain links TRBV30 with TRBJ2-7, with D possibly being TRBD2 (6 bases). Germline V CDR1 and CDR2: GTSNPN, SVGIG (reference sequence). The V end was cut by 1 base, the J end by 12 bases, with 16 bases between. This CDR3 has 12 residues.

This clonotype was found a few times. V usage is TRBV10-3 and J usage is TRBJ1-2; D gene uncertain. From germline, CDR1 is ENHRY and CDR2 SYGVKD. The CDR3 covers 15 residues. Trimming shortened V by 0 bases and J by 2 bases, and 10 bases separated the two germline ends. CDR3 in DNA: TGTGCCATCAGTGAGTCGGCTGGGTACAACTATGGCTACACCTTC. Residues: CAISESAGYNYGYTF.

V usage is TRBV28 and J usage is TRBJ2-1; 13 positions agree with TRBD2. There are 19 residues in the CDR3. The germline CDR1 and CDR2 sequences are MDHEN and SYDVKM. Trimming removed 4 bases from V and 0 bases from J; junction bases left unmatched: 9. The CDR3 sequence: CASSSPGLAGVSSYNEQFF. DNA of the CDR3: TGTGCCAGCAGTTCCCCCGGACTAGCGGGAGTTAGCTCCTACAATGAGCAGTTCTTC. The full variable domain, its missing parts supplied by reference TRBV28 and TRBJ2-1, is DVKVTQSSRYLVKRTGEKVFLECVQDMDHENMFWYRQDPGLGLRLIYFSYDVKMKEKGDIPEGYSVSREKKERFSLILESASTNQTSMYLCASSSPGLAGVSSYNEQFFGPGTRLTVL.

This rearrangement joins TRBV2 to TRBJ2-5; D remains unclear. Trimming removed 10 bases at V and 4 bases at J, with 16 bases between. CDR3 length: 13 residues. Germline V gives CDR1 SNHLY, CDR2 FYNNEI. Written as DNA, the CDR3 is TGTGCCACCAGCAGTGACCCCCGAGAGACCCAGTACTTC. Translating it yields CATSSDPRETQYF.

The rearrangement uses TRBV5-8 and TRBJ2-5, with 8 bases that match TRBD1. The V gene end was trimmed by 4 bases and the J gene end by 4 bases; junction bases not matched to a gene: 15. CDR1 SGHTS and CDR2 YDEGEE come from the germline V gene. The length of the CDR3 is 17 residues. DNA for the CDR3: TGTGCCAGCAGCCGAGCAGGGACAGGCCCTGGTCGAGAGACCCAGTACTTC. This gives the protein CASSRAGTGPGRETQYF.

The V and J genes are TRBV11-3 and TRBJ2-7, with 9 bases aligning to TRBD1. This CDR3 region has 14 residues. J lost 7 bases, V lost 5 bases, and 9 bases had no gene match. The germline V gene has CDR1 SGHNT and CDR2 YENEEA. The DNA for the CDR3 is TGTGCCAGCAGCGGGGGGACAGGGTGGAGGGAGCAGTACTTC. Protein sequence: CASSGGTGWREQYF.

As regards this clonotype: A read error may account for a junction end that differs from germline. The genes are TRBV5-1 and TRBJ2-3; 9 bases map to TRBD2. The CDR3 length is 14 residues. Looked up from germline, CDR1 is SGHRS and CDR2 is YFSETQ. CDR3 in DNA: TGCGCCAGCAGCTCCGGGACTAGCAGAGATACGCAGTATTTT. The encoded protein is CASSSGTSRDTQYF.

This clonotype appeared many times. This rearrangement joins TRBV10-3 to TRBJ2-3; weak D call: TRBD1 (6 bases). The CDR3 length is 15 residues. Looked up from germline, CDR1 is ENHRY and CDR2 is SYGVKD. V lost 6 bases, J lost 0 bases, and 13 bases lay in between. The DNA of the CDR3 is TGTGCCATCAGCTCCGGGACACTAAGCACAGATACGCAGTATTTT. Protein sequence: CAISSGTLSTDTQYF.

This chain connects TRBV7-9 to TRBJ2-1, with 8 bases aligning to TRBD2. CDR1 and CDR2 from the germline V gene are SEHNR and FQNEAQ (reference sequence). V dropped 5 bases and J dropped 9; count of bases not matched to a gene: 15. The CDR3 loop spans 16 amino acids. CDR3 DNA: TGTGCCAGCAGCCCCTGGGAGCGGGAGTACGAGAGTGAGCAGTTCTTC. Its protein is CASSPWEREYESEQFF.

The chain carries TRBV20-1 and TRBJ2-7; perhaps TRBD2 as D (5 bases). The CDR3 sequence is 14 residues long. CDR1 DFQATT and CDR2 SNEGSKA come from the germline V gene (reference sequence). Trimming stripped 2 bases from V and 0 bases from J, with 11 bases between. CDR3 sequence (DNA): TGCAGTGCTAGAATGCCGGGGTACTCCTACGAGCAGTACTTC. It translates to CSARMPGYSYEQYF.

The V call is TRBV7-2, the J call TRBJ2-1; a possible D gene is TRBD1 (6 bases). The CDR3 has 14 residues. Trimming removed 2 bases at V and 9 bases at J, with 14 bases between. CDR1 is SGHTA, CDR2 FQGNSA, per germline. The CDR3 protein is CASSLYGTSSEQFF. In DNA form, the CDR3 reads TGTGCCAGCAGCTTATACGGGACATCCAGTGAGCAGTTCTTC.

The chain links TRBV24-1 to TRBJ2-7, with 9 bases lining up with TRBD1. V lost 2 bases, J lost 6 bases, and 7 bases stayed unmatched. This CDR3 has 15 amino acids. Germline CDR1 and CDR2: KGHDR and SFDVKD. CDR3 loop: CATSDSPDRGSEQYF. CDR3 nucleotide sequence: TGTGCCACCAGTGATTCCCCGGACAGGGGCAGCGAGCAGTACTTC.

This clonotype was counted a few times. The V gene is TRBV12-3 or TRBV12-4, the J gene TRBJ1-2; D not certain. The CDR3 sequence is 13 residues long. Trimming took off 3 bases at V and 0 bases at J, with 5 bases between the two ends. CDR3 region: CASSFSANYGYTF. CDR3 nucleotide sequence: TGTGCCAGCAGTTTTTCGGCTAACTATGGCTACACCTTC.

This clonotype was recorded a few times. This chain uses TRBV20-1 with TRBJ2-3, with a possible D match to TRBD1 (6 bases). V gave up 0 bases and J gave up 4 bases, with 14 bases separating them. Germline V gene data show CDR1 as DFQATT and CDR2 as SNEGSKA (reference sequence). The CDR3 runs 15 residues. The CDR3 nucleotides are TGCAGTGCTAGAGAATCGGGACAAAGGTCAGATACGCAGTATTTT. It encodes CSARESGQRSDTQYF.

This rearrangement joins TRBV9 to TRBJ2-2; D gene ambiguous. CDR1 is SGDLS and CDR2 is YYNGEE in the germline V gene. V lost 2 bases, J lost 0 bases, and 11 bases lay in between. The CDR3 has 16 residues. This chain's CDR3 is CASSVSGGPNTGELFF. The DNA of the CDR3 is TGTGCCAGCAGCGTTTCCGGCGGACCGAACACCGGGGAGCTGTTTTTT.

This clonotype has a handful of counts. This chain joins TRBV4-3 and TRBJ2-6, with no clear D. V was trimmed by 5 bases and J by 1 base, leaving 9 bases between them. This CDR3 comprises 15 residues. Germline V gene data show CDR1 as LGHNA and CDR2 as YSLEER. The CDR3 here is CASSSHTSGANVLTF. The DNA for the CDR3 is TGCGCCAGCAGCTCCCACACATCTGGGGCCAACGTCCTGACTTTC.

This clonotype was recorded a few times. The chain uses TRBV29-1 and TRBJ2-7, with 8 bases fitting TRBD1. The CDR3 sequence is 15 residues long. The J segment lost 1 base and the V segment lost 6 bases, leaving 11 bases of the junction unmatched. Germline values: CDR1 SQVTM, CDR2 ANQGSEA. The CDR3 DNA reads TGCAGCGTGACGCTGGGACAGGACCCATCCTACGAGCAGTACTTC. Translated, it gives CSVTLGQDPSYEQYF.

This clonotype appeared many times. The chain has TRBV20-1 and TRBJ1-1, with unresolved D. CDR1 is DFQATT, CDR2 SNEGSKA, per germline (reference sequence). Trimming pared 5 bases from V and 13 bases from J, leaving 20 bases between. The CDR3 contains 12 residues. This chain's CDR3 is CSARAMETNHFF. The CDR3 bases are TGCAGTGCTCGGGCTATGGAAACGAATCATTTCTTT.

There are a few counts of this clonotype. The chain joins TRBV19 to TRBJ1-1; TRBD1 aligns across 7 bases. From germline, CDR1 is LNHDA and CDR2 SQIVND (reference sequence). The J segment lost 5 bases and the V segment lost 4 bases, leaving 4 bases of the junction unmatched. The CDR3 runs to 13 residues. The CDR3 region is CASSTGQSTEAFF. CDR3 DNA: TGTGCCAGTAGTACGGGACAGTCGACTGAAGCTTTCTTT.

The chain has TRBV20-1 and TRBJ1-1, with D hard to call. Germline CDR1 reads DFQATT; CDR2 reads SNEGSKA (reference sequence). The CDR3 contains 13 residues. V was cut by 6 bases and J by 4 bases, with 15 bases left in between. The CDR3 reads CSAPVGGGTEAFF. CDR3 nucleotides: TGCAGTGCCCCCGTTGGAGGAGGCACTGAAGCTTTCTTT.

This clonotype showed up just a few times. V usage is TRBV29-1 and J usage is TRBJ2-1; perhaps TRBD2 as D (6 bases). The CDR3 consists of 13 residues. Germline V gives CDR1 SQVTM, CDR2 ANQGSEA. V shed 1 base and J shed 6 bases, with 10 bases lying between them. DNA for the CDR3: TGCAGCGTTGAAGGGAGGGGCCTCAATGAGCAGTTCTTC. This translates into CSVEGRGLNEQFF.

This clonotype was seen a few times. This chain connects TRBV20-1 to TRBJ2-2; 7 bases fit TRBD2. The CDR3 spans 16 residues. V gave up 1 base and J gave up 6 bases; unmatched junction bases: 11. Germline V gene lookup returns CDR1 DFQATT and CDR2 SNEGSKA (reference sequence). The CDR3 reads CSARVWRESGAGELFF. DNA for the CDR3: TGCAGTGCTAGAGTCTGGCGGGAGTCGGGGGCCGGGGAGCTGTTTTTT.

The rearrangement joins TRBV12-3 or TRBV12-4 to TRBJ2-7; possible D gene TRBD1, 5 bases. The CDR3 is 13 amino acids. With 8 bases removed from V and 3 bases from J, the gap between germline ends came to 14 bases. The CDR3 DNA reads as TGTGCCAGCTCTTGGCAGGGCCACTACGAGCAGTACTTC. Protein: CASSWQGHYEQYF.

The chain carries TRBV7-2 and TRBJ2-1, with D perhaps TRBD1 or TRBD2 (5 bases each). V was cut by 3 bases and J by 7 bases, with 16 bases left in between. From germline, CDR1 is SGHTA and CDR2 FQGNSA. The CDR3 extends over 15 amino acids. The CDR3 DNA reads as TGTGCCAGCAGCTTCTCGACGGGGCGTCGGAATGAGCAGTTCTTC. Translation gives CASSFSTGRRNEQFF.

This clonotype was detected only a few times. This chain joins TRBV14 and TRBJ2-1; D possibly corresponds to TRBD1 (6 bases). The CDR3 loop spans 15 amino acids. The germline V gene encodes CDR1 SGHDN and CDR2 FVKESK. The V gene lost 4 bases and the J gene lost 4 bases, with 14 bases spanning the gap. The CDR3 reads CASSLAGVPYNEQFF. CDR3 bases: TGTGCCAGCAGCCTCGCAGGGGTTCCTTACAATGAGCAGTTCTTC.